Listed here are 32 T cell receptor beta chains from one sample, sequenced in a study of T-cell reconstitution after alpha-beta-depleted transplantation in children. The TCRbeta library incorporated unique molecular identifiers. TCRdb re-called the PCR reads with MiXCR, one entry per CDR3 protein. The repertoire holds about 510,000 distinct CDR3 sequences, with around 10% as singletons. The sample was PBMCs, mostly from graft donor cells, taken 180 days after TCRalphabeta/CD19-depleted stem cell transplant. These receptors all stem from a female patient aged 2-10 years who had a stem cell transplant for aplastic anemia, so the T cells may come from the graft donor.

Only a few counts were recorded for this clonotype. The J gene is TRBJ2-7, the V gene TRBV5-1; 10 nucleotides match TRBD1. The CDR3 has 16 amino acids. With 5 bases clipped from V and 2 bases from J, the junction kept 10 bases outside the gene matches. Germline CDR1 and CDR2: SGHRS and YFSETQ. CDR3 region: CASSSSPGTGAYEQYF. The CDR3 nucleotides are TGCGCCAGCAGTTCTTCCCCCGGGACAGGGGCCTACGAGCAGTACTTC.

This clonotype has only a few counts. The rearrangement links TRBV7-2 to TRBJ2-1; 10 bases line up with TRBD2. The V gene end was trimmed by 4 bases and the J gene end by 1 base; junction bases not matched to a gene: 4. The CDR3 is 16 residues long. CDR1 and CDR2 from the germline V gene are SGHTA and FQGNSA. The CDR3 is CASSSWTSGSYNEQFF. The CDR3 DNA reads as TGTGCCAGCAGCTCCTGGACTAGCGGTTCCTACAATGAGCAGTTCTTC.

To note about this clonotype: The junction departs from germline at one end; a sequencing error may be responsible. The chain is built from TRBV20-1 and TRBJ2-1; a possible D gene is TRBD2 (5 bases). The length of the CDR3 is 16 residues. The germline V gene has CDR1 DFQATT and CDR2 SNEGSKA (reference sequence). The CDR3 coding sequence is TGCTGTGCTAGAGATCGCGTGACTAACTCCTACAATGAGCAGTTCTTC. Encoded protein: CCARDRVTNSYNEQFF.

This clonotype was picked up a small number of times. CDR3 in amino acids: CAISTSGRANEQYF. The CDR3 DNA follows: TGTGCCATTTCGACTAGCGGGAGGGCCAACGAGCAGTACTTC. V gene TRBV6-1 combines with J gene TRBJ2-7, with 14 nucleotides matching TRBD2. Germline V gene sequence: CDR1 MNHNS, CDR2 SASEGT. The CDR3 contains 14 residues. V shed 10 bases and J 5 bases; nucleotides not matched to a gene: 7.

On this clonotype itself: A much larger clone differs from this one at a single base, so this may be a read error. The rearrangement uses TRBV5-6 and TRBJ2-1, with D possibly being TRBD1 (6 bases). CDR1 and CDR2 from the germline V gene are SGHDT and YYEEEE. The CDR3 covers 15 residues. The CDR3 sequence: CVSSLGDQGFFEQFF. DNA of the CDR3: TGTGTCAGCAGCTTGGGCGACCAGGGGTTTTTTGAGCAGTTCTTC.

This sequence joins TRBV29-1 and TRBJ2-1; D is possibly TRBD2 (5 bases). The CDR3 is 11 amino acids. V shed 4 bases and J shed 11 bases, with 12 bases lying between them. Looked up from germline, CDR1 is SQVTM and CDR2 is ANQGSEA. In DNA form, the CDR3 reads TGCAGCGTTGCGGAGAGGGTCAAGCAGTTCTTC. This gives the protein CSVAERVKQFF.

The chain couples TRBV29-1 to TRBJ1-2; the D gene is possibly TRBD1 (5 bases). V lost 5 bases and J lost 1, with 20 bases in between. This CDR3 has 16 residues. Germline CDR1 reads SQVTM; CDR2 reads ANQGSEA. CDR3 nucleotide sequence: TGCAGCGTTATCAGGGCACACTCAACCCTTAACTATGGCTACACCTTC. This encodes CSVIRAHSTLNYGYTF.

This sequence joins TRBV27 and TRBJ2-7; 10 bases are a match to TRBD2. This CDR3 region has 16 residues. In germline, CDR1 is MNHEY, CDR2 SMNVEV (reference sequence). Trimming cost V 4 bases and J 0 bases; bases outside gene matches: 6. The DNA of the CDR3 is TGTGCCAGCAGTTACAACCGGACTAGCGGCTCCTACGAGCAGTACTTC. This encodes CASSYNRTSGSYEQYF.

There are a few counts of this clonotype. The chain recombines TRBV12-3 or TRBV12-4 with TRBJ1-2, with D perhaps TRBD1 (6 bases). Trimming took 6 bases from V and 0 from J, leaving 14 bases between them. CDR3 length: 15 residues. CDR3 region: CASSYRQDPNYGYTF. The CDR3 nucleotides are TGTGCCAGCAGCTACAGACAGGACCCTAACTATGGCTACACCTTC.

This chain connects TRBV12-3 or TRBV12-4 to TRBJ1-1, with D possibly being TRBD1 (5 bases). V lost 5 bases and J lost 3, with 19 bases in between. The CDR3 is 16 residues long. This CDR3 reads CASSLGSRGRDTEAFF. CDR3 in DNA: TGTGCCAGCAGTCTTGGGTCTCGGGGGAGGGACACTGAAGCTTTCTTT.

The J gene is TRBJ2-1, the V gene TRBV29-1, with D possibly matching TRBD2 (6 bases). V shed 6 bases and J shed 13 bases, with 13 bases lying between them. This CDR3 is built from 10 residues. Germline CDR1 SQVTM, CDR2 ANQGSEA. In DNA, the CDR3 is TGCAGCGTGGCACGGGACTTCCAGTTCTTC. Translated, it gives CSVARDFQFF.

Here the CDR3 DNA reads TGCAGTGCTAACCGGGGGGAAAACTATGGCTACACCTTC. Translation: CSANRGENYGYTF. V is TRBV20-1 and J is TRBJ1-2; D might be TRBD1 (5 bases). This CDR3 contains 13 residues. Germline CDR1 and CDR2: DFQATT and SNEGSKA (reference sequence). V dropped 4 bases and J dropped 2 bases, with 11 bases sitting between them.

This clonotype was seen ten or more times. The V gene is TRBV7-2, the J gene TRBJ2-2, with TRBD2 as a possible D gene (5 bases). CDR1 and CDR2 (germline): SGHTA, FQGNSA. The CDR3 length is 16 residues. The germline V and J ends were trimmed by 2 bases and 3 bases, with 13 bases remaining between them. CDR3: CASSLPALAYTGELFF. For the CDR3, the DNA is TGTGCCAGCAGCTTACCGGCCCTAGCTTACACCGGGGAGCTGTTTTTT.

The rearrangement links TRBV11-2 to TRBJ1-6, with TRBD1 as a possible D gene (5 bases). With 3 bases removed from V and 6 bases from J, the gap between germline ends came to 12 bases. CDR1 SGHAT and CDR2 FQNNGV come from the germline V gene. CDR3 length: 15 amino acids. CDR3 amino acids: CASSLPPGVNSPLHF. CDR3 bases: TGTGCCAGCAGCTTGCCTCCGGGGGTTAATTCACCCCTCCACTTT.

This sequence joins TRBV29-1 and TRBJ2-1, with a tentative D call TRBD2 (6 bases). The ends were cut back, 1 base at V and 7 bases at J, with 11 bases in the middle. This CDR3 is 13 amino acids long. Germline V CDR1 and CDR2: SQVTM, ANQGSEA. The CDR3 sequence is CSVEGDFPNEQFF. CDR3 nucleotides: TGCAGCGTTGAAGGGGACTTCCCTAATGAGCAGTTCTTC.

This chain uses TRBV6-5 with TRBJ2-3, with a weak D call TRBD1 (5 bases). The length of the CDR3 is 16 residues. Germline values: CDR1 MNHEY, CDR2 SVGAGI. Trimming removed 4 bases at V and 1 base at J, with 15 bases between. This chain's CDR3 is CASSSYPGPRTDTQYF. The DNA for the CDR3 is TGTGCCAGCAGTTCTTATCCAGGGCCCCGCACAGATACGCAGTATTTT.

The V and J genes are TRBV7-9 and TRBJ2-7, with D hard to call. Between the trimmed V and J ends, which lost 11 bases and 4 bases, there was a span of 15 bases. Per the germline V gene, CDR1 is SEHNR and CDR2 is FQNEAQ (reference sequence). This CDR3 region has 12 residues. The CDR3 spells CAAGPQTYEQYF. The CDR3 DNA is TGTGCCGCAGGACCACAGACATACGAGCAGTACTTC.

This clonotype was picked up many times. This chain connects TRBV6-1 to TRBJ1-5, with 8 bases aligning to TRBD1. CDR3 length equals 14 residues. V was clipped by 6 bases and J by 7 bases; unmatched bases: 8. Germline V gives CDR1 MNHNS, CDR2 SASEGT. The CDR3 protein is CASSLHRGEQPQHF. In nucleotides, the CDR3 is TGTGCCAGCAGCCTTCACAGGGGGGAACAGCCCCAGCATTTT.

The sample holds a few counts of this clonotype. The CDR3 reads CASSQDRGGRNQPQHF. CDR3 coding DNA: TGTGCCAGCAGCCAAGACAGGGGCGGCCGCAATCAGCCCCAGCATTTT. V is TRBV4-2 and J is TRBJ1-5, with D tentatively TRBD1 (6 bases). The CDR3 runs 16 residues. Between the trimmed V and J ends, which lost 0 bases and 2 bases, there was a span of 11 bases. CDR1 LGHNA and CDR2 YNFKEQ come from the germline V gene.

This clonotype was recorded at least ten times. This chain links TRBV2 with TRBJ2-7, with D tentatively TRBD2 (5 bases). CDR1 and CDR2 (germline): SNHLY, FYNNEI. The length of the CDR3 is 15 residues. Trimming left V 2 bases short and J 2 bases short, with 13 bases between. The CDR3 DNA is TGTGCCAGCAGTGAAAGGTGGAGGCTCCCCTACGAGCAGTACTTC. It codes for CASSERWRLPYEQYF.

The gene calls are TRBV19 and TRBJ2-1, with no clear D. The CDR3 has 18 residues. Germline-derived CDR1 and CDR2 are LNHDA and SQIVND (reference sequence). V lost 5 bases and J lost 0, with 20 bases in between. The CDR3 loop reads CASSQGRHLAISYNEQFF. CDR3 nucleotide sequence: TGTGCCAGTAGTCAAGGCCGACATCTCGCCATCTCCTACAATGAGCAGTTCTTC. Full variable domain (missing parts from reference TRBV19 and TRBJ2-1): DGGITQSPKYLFRKEGQNVTLSCEQNLNHDAMYWYRQDPGQGLRLIYYSQIVNDFQKGDIAEGYSVSREKKESFPLTVTSAQKNPTAFYLCASSQGRHLAISYNEQFFGPGTRLTVL.

The table lists this clonotype with many counts. The gene calls are TRBV11-1 and TRBJ2-2, with D perhaps matching TRBD1 or TRBD2 (5 bases each). V was trimmed by 0 bases and J by 4 bases, leaving 6 bases between them. The CDR3 totals 14 residues. Germline V gene sequence: CDR1 SGHAT, CDR2 FQDESV (reference sequence). The chain's CDR3 is CASSLAGVTGELFF. CDR3 coding DNA: TGTGCCAGCAGCTTAGCGGGGGTCACCGGGGAGCTGTTTTTT.

The V gene is TRBV28, the J gene TRBJ1-5; 8 nucleotides match TRBD1. After removal of 3 bases from V and 0 bases from J, the junction contained 4 bases not matched to a gene. Germline V gene data show CDR1 as MDHEN and CDR2 as SYDVKM. This CDR3 has 16 residues. The CDR3: CASSFRTGYSNQPQHF. The DNA for the CDR3 is TGTGCCAGCAGTTTCCGGACAGGGTATAGCAATCAGCCCCAGCATTTT.

This clonotype was counted a single time. The chain recombines TRBV7-9 with TRBJ2-7; TRBD1 is a possible D gene (6 bases). CDR1 and CDR2 (germline): SEHNR, FQNEAQ (reference sequence). Deletions cut 4 bases from V and 2 bases from J, with 12 bases between. The CDR3 is 14 residues long. CDR3 in amino acids: CASSSGDRPYEQYV. CDR3 DNA: TGTGCCAGCAGCTCAGGAGACAGGCCCTACGAGCAGTACGTC.

This clonotype was recorded at least ten times. This chain links TRBV29-1 with TRBJ1-5; TRBD1 matches at 9 bases. Germline trimming cut 5 bases from V and 3 bases from J; bases unmatched to any gene: 2. Per the germline V gene, CDR1 is SQVTM and CDR2 is ANQGSEA. This CDR3 spans 13 amino acids. In nucleotides, the CDR3 is TGCAGCGTTAGGGACAGGGACAATCAGCCCCAGCATTTT. Translating it yields CSVRDRDNQPQHF.

This clonotype has only a few counts. The chain recombines TRBV28 with TRBJ2-7; D remains unclear. Looked up from germline, CDR1 is MDHEN and CDR2 is SYDVKM. CDR3 length: 11 amino acids. Trimming removed 6 bases at V and 10 bases at J, with 13 bases between. CDR3 nucleotides: TGTGCCAGCAGCCTGATTAGAACCCAGTACTTC. It translates to CASSLIRTQYF.

This clonotype was counted a few times. The chain has TRBV6-2 or TRBV6-3 and TRBJ2-3, with D possibly matching TRBD1 (5 bases). Germline CDR1 MNHEY, CDR2 SVGEGT. The V gene lost 2 bases and the J gene lost 1 base, with 7 bases spanning the gap. CDR3 length: 14 residues. The CDR3 is CASSYGRGTDTQYF. The CDR3 bases are TGTGCCAGCAGTTACGGCAGGGGCACAGATACGCAGTATTTT.

This clonotype was counted only a few times. The chain couples TRBV5-1 to TRBJ2-2; D could derive from TRBD1 or TRBD2 (5 bases each). Germline V gene sequence: CDR1 SGHRS, CDR2 YFSETQ. The CDR3 has 17 residues. V was clipped by 4 bases and J by 5 bases, with 21 bases between them. This chain's CDR3 is CASSLLPSTWGTGELFF. The CDR3 DNA is TGCGCCAGCAGCCTACTACCCTCTACATGGGGGACCGGGGAGCTGTTTTTT. The entire variable domain, with the rest obtained from reference TRBV5-1 and TRBJ2-2, is as follows: KAGVTQTPRYLIKTRGQQVTLSCSPISGHRSVSWYQQTPGQGLQFLFEYFSETQRNKGNFPGRFSGRQFSNSRSEMNVSTLELGDSALYLCASSLLPSTWGTGELFFGEGSRLTVL.

The rearrangement joins TRBV7-8 to TRBJ2-3; 15 bases align to TRBD2. Germline values: CDR1 SGHVS, CDR2 FQNEAQ. V shed 5 bases, J shed 3 bases, and the junction held 12 bases outside the gene matches. This CDR3 comprises 19 residues. This CDR3 reads CASSRLPGLAGGGTDTQYF. The CDR3 nucleotides read TGTGCCAGCAGCCGATTACCGGGACTAGCGGGAGGAGGTACAGATACGCAGTATTTT.

V gene TRBV5-1 combines with J gene TRBJ2-1; 8 nucleotides align to TRBD2. This CDR3 is built from 15 residues. The germline V gene has CDR1 SGHRS and CDR2 YFSETQ. V was clipped by 7 bases and J by 7 bases; unmatched bases: 13. CDR3 residues: CASAPGTSGVNEQFF. CDR3 nucleotide sequence: TGCGCCAGCGCCCCCGGTACTAGCGGCGTAAATGAGCAGTTCTTC.

The table lists this clonotype with a few counts. V usage is TRBV7-9 and J usage is TRBJ1-1, with TRBD1 as a possible D gene (5 bases). Trimming took off 6 bases at V and 5 bases at J, with 16 bases between the two ends. Per the germline V gene, CDR1 is SEHNR and CDR2 is FQNEAQ (reference sequence). This CDR3 is built from 14 residues. CDR3 in amino acids: CASRSGRTSTEAFF. CDR3 coding DNA: TGTGCCAGCAGGTCAGGGCGGACATCAACTGAAGCTTTCTTT.

This clonotype was recorded once. The rearrangement joins TRBV7-3 to TRBJ2-3, with 7 bases identical to TRBD2. Germline V lookup: CDR1 SGHTA, CDR2 FQGTGA. The CDR3 sequence is 15 residues long. Trimming removed 5 bases from V and 7 bases from J; junction bases left unmatched: 12. The DNA of the CDR3 is TGTGCCAGCAGCCGAGAGGAGGGAGGGAGGAATACGCAGTATTTT. It codes for CASSREEGGRNTQYF.